Presented here are 15 T cell receptor beta chains from one specimen sequenced in a study of preoperative IRX-2 immunotherapy in early breast cancer (dated by TCRdb to the late 2010s). The treatment or condition label corresponds to: preoperative locoregional IRX-2 cytokine immunotherapy. The method behind the library was the immunoSEQ multiplex PCR assay. Entries here come from immuneACCESS through TCRdb and include only in-frame sequences with V and J called. Some clones fail to appear in such tables; in the studies checked, an unresolved V gene covers under half of the shortfall, and the cause of the remainder is unknown. For this sample the table gives some 29,000 clones, of which almost 90% were detected only once. The ten biggest clones cover approximately 10% of the sample. Sampling was performed from a patient treated with IRX-2 immunotherapy. The receptors originated from a human donor with breast cancer.

The V call is TRBV7-9, the J call TRBJ2-5; D not certain. TRBJ2-7 explains the end of the DNA better; the J call may be wrong. CDR1 SEHNR and CDR2 FQNEAQ come from the germline V gene (reference sequence). This CDR3 is 12 amino acids long. The CDR3 DNA is TGTGCCAGCAGCTTGCTTAGGACCGAGCAGTACTTC. Residues: CASSLLRTEQYF.

V and J are TRBV30 and TRBJ2-3, with D possibly TRBD2 on 6 matching bases. Per the germline V gene, CDR1 is GTSNPN and CDR2 is SVGIG (reference sequence). The CDR3 totals 11 residues. V dropped 4 bases and J dropped 4 bases, with 6 bases sitting between them. This CDR3 is CAWTGADTQYF. CDR3 coding DNA: TGTGCCTGGACGGGGGCAGATACGCAGTATTTT.

The CDR3 protein is CASSRQANYGYTF. In DNA, the CDR3 is TGTGCCAGTAGTCGGCAAGCTAACTATGGCTACACCTTC. This chain joins TRBV19 and TRBJ1-2; D call uncertain. This CDR3 region has 13 residues. The V end lost 5 bases, the J end lost 0 bases, and 7 bases lay between the germline ends. CDR1 LNHDA and CDR2 SQIVND come from the germline V gene (reference sequence).

This chain uses TRBV2 with TRBJ2-3, with D perhaps being TRBD1 or TRBD2 (5 bases each). V was clipped by 3 bases and J by 4 bases, with 14 bases between them. The CDR3 runs 15 residues. The germline gives CDR1 SNHLY, CDR2 FYNNEI. The CDR3 nucleotides are TGTGCCAGCAGTGAGGGGACGAAAGAGGCAGATACGCAGTATTTT. Its translation is CASSEGTKEADTQYF.

This chain links TRBV5-6 with TRBJ1-3, with 11 bases matching TRBD1. The CDR3 loop spans 17 amino acids. The V and J ends lost 6 bases and 2 bases, in that order; junction bases with no gene match: 10. Germline assignment: CDR1 SGHDT and CDR2 YYEEEE. The CDR3 loop is CASTRDRGVFTGNTIYF. The CDR3 coding sequence is TGTGCCAGCACCCGGGACAGGGGGGTTTTTACTGGAAACACCATATATTTT. Filled out from reference TRBV5-6 and TRBJ1-3, the complete variable domain reads DAGVTQSPTHLIKTRGQQVTLRCSPKSGHDTVSWYQQALGQGPQFIFQYYEEEERQRGNFPDRFSGHQFPNYSSELNVNALLLGDSALYLCASTRDRGVFTGNTIYFGEGSWLTVV.

V and J are TRBV5-4 and TRBJ2-7; the D gene is possibly TRBD1 (6 bases). CDR1 SGHNT and CDR2 YYREEE come from the germline V gene (reference sequence). The V and J ends lost 2 bases and 3 bases respectively, with 15 bases between them. CDR3 length: 15 residues. This CDR3 is CASSLAPDSFYEQYF. The CDR3 nucleotides read TGTGCCAGCAGCTTAGCCCCGGACAGCTTCTACGAGCAGTACTTC.

This clone was seen once. The chain combines TRBV4-2 with TRBJ2-7; 7 nucleotides agree with TRBD2. J was trimmed by 2 bases and V by 0 bases; bases with no gene match: 7. The CDR3 consists of 16 residues. Per germline, CDR1 LGHNA and CDR2 YNFKEQ. In nucleotides, the CDR3 is TGTGCCAGCAGCCAAGAATTCGCGGGAGCACCCTACGAGCAGTACTTC. Translated, it gives CASSQEFAGAPYEQYF.

The chain combines TRBV7-2 with TRBJ2-1; D ambiguous. V lost 0 bases and J lost 5, with 8 bases in between. The length of the CDR3 is 14 residues. Germline V gene sequence: CDR1 SGHTA, CDR2 FQGNSA. The CDR3 reads CASSLATPDNEQFF. CDR3 in DNA: TGTGCCAGCAGCTTAGCTACTCCAGACAATGAGCAGTTCTTC.

This clone was detected a few times. The CDR3 reads CASSRLANYEQYF. CDR3 nucleotide sequence: TGCGCCAGCAGTCGCCTAGCAAACTACGAGCAGTACTTC. The chain has TRBV23-1 and TRBJ2-7; TRBD2 might be the D (5 bases). TRBV23-1 is filed as an ORF, its function uncertain. The CDR3 runs to 13 residues. V shed 4 bases and J shed 3 bases, with 10 bases lying between them.

The V and J genes are TRBV18 and TRBJ2-5; D is possibly TRBD2 (5 bases). The germline V gene encodes CDR1 KGHSH and CDR2 LQKENI. Trimming shortened V by 5 bases and J by 1 base, and 20 bases separated the two germline ends. This CDR3 spans 17 amino acids. The CDR3 coding sequence is TGTGCCAGCTCAGCCTCCGGGGTAAAATCGGGCCAAGAGACCCAGTACTTC. Translating gives CASSASGVKSGQETQYF.

A few counts support this clone. The chain recombines TRBV7-2 with TRBJ2-4; 7 nucleotides line up with TRBD1. With V trimmed by 1 base and J by 8 bases, 5 bases remained unmatched. The CDR3 consists of 14 residues. Germline V gene data show CDR1 as SGHTA and CDR2 as FQGNSA. As DNA, the CDR3 is TGTGCCAGCAGCTTAGTCTGGCAGGGGGACATTCAGTACTTC. This codes for CASSLVWQGDIQYF.

V is TRBV4-1 and J is TRBJ1-1, with 7 bases fitting TRBD1. Trimming cost V 5 bases and J 0 bases; bases outside gene matches: 3. From germline, CDR1 is MGHRA and CDR2 YSYEKL. This CDR3 comprises 14 residues. The CDR3 sequence: CASSFGTVNTEAFF. CDR3 DNA: TGCGCCAGCAGCTTCGGGACAGTGAACACTGAAGCTTTCTTT.

This rearrangement joins TRBV6-1 to TRBJ2-4; 9 bases agree with TRBD1. The CDR3 consists of 16 residues. J gave up 4 bases and V 2 bases, and 6 bases lay outside the gene matches. The germline V gene has CDR1 MNHNS and CDR2 SASEGT. CDR3 sequence: CASSEFPGTGKNIQYF. The CDR3 region has the DNA TGTGCCAGCAGTGAATTTCCGGGGACAGGGAAAAACATTCAGTACTTC.

This rearrangement joins TRBV28 to TRBJ1-5, with 12 bases that match TRBD1. Germline V CDR1 and CDR2: MDHEN, SYDVKM. The junction had 6 bases not matched to a gene; V was cut back by 8 bases and J by 4 bases. CDR3 length: 15 residues. CDR3 nucleotides: TGTGCCAGCGGTGGGACAGGGGGCGCGAATCAGCCCCAGCATTTT. Protein product: CASGGTGGANQPQHF.

This sequence joins TRBV15 and TRBJ1-5, with D unclear. The germline V gene has CDR1 LNHNV and CDR2 YYDKDF (reference sequence). There are 15 residues in the CDR3. V gave up 0 bases and J gave up 1 base, with 7 bases separating them. CDR3 bases: TGTGCCACCAGCAGAGAAAGAGAGAGCAATCAGCCCCAGCATTTT. Translating gives CATSRERESNQPQHF.